A selection of T cell receptor beta chains follows, all from one sample in a study of T cells in Graves' hyperthyroidism and ophthalmopathy. TCRdb reprocessed the multiplex PCR reads via MiXCR and lists one record per CDR3 protein. The table has some 770,000 distinct CDR3 sequences, about a sixth seen once; the top ten hold around 8.1%. Sequencing used blood. The receptor set was obtained from a man aged 18 to 29 with Graves' hyperthyroidism. CDR3s include the opening cysteine and the closing phenylalanine or tryptophan. The D gene is left open where the match is weak. Clone size, where shown, is once, few, many, or a class for clones that have expanded.

TRBJ2-2 | . | TRBV2 | many | TGTGCCAGCAGTTCGGCGGGGACCGGGGAGCTGTTTTTT | CASSSAGTGELFF
TRBJ1-2 | . | TRBV3-1 | . | TGTGCCAGCAGCTCCGGAATCACAGCTAACTATGGCTGCACCTTC | CASSSGITANYGCTF
TRBJ2-7 | . | TRBV20-1 | many | TGCAGTGCTAGAGTGGCAACCTTATCCTACGAGCAGTACTTC | CSARVATLSYEQYF
TRBJ2-7 | . | TRBV20-1 | . | TGCAGTGCTAGAGGTACAGGGCCGGGGCAGTACTTC | CSARGTGPGQYF
TRBJ1-5 | . | TRBV6-2/TRBV6-3 | . | TGTGCCAGCAACGGGGGGAGGTTCCAGCCCCAGCATTTT | CASNGGRFQPQHF
TRBJ1-5 | . | TRBV20-1 | few | TGCAGTGCTAGAGTCCCGTATGGCAATCAGCCCCAGCATTTT | CSARVPYGNQPQHF
TRBJ1-1 | . | TRBV29-1 | many | TGCAGCGTTCGACCGGGCGGAACTGAAGCTTTCTTT | CSVRPGGTEAFF
TRBJ2-3 | TRBD2 | TRBV6-2/TRBV6-3 | many | TGTGCCAGCAGAGCGGGAGGCACAGATACGCAGTATTTT | CASRAGGTDTQYF
TRBJ2-1 | TRBD2 | TRBV10-2 | . | TGCGCCAGCAGCAGCGGGAGGGCCGGTTGGGATGAGCAGTTCTTC | CASSSGRAGWDEQFF
TRBJ2-7 | TRBD2 | TRBV12-3/TRBV12-4 | many | TGTGCCAGCAGGGGACTAGCGGGAAGGTACGAGCAGTACTTC | CASRGLAGRYEQYF
TRBJ1-6 | TRBD1 | TRBV6-1 | few | TGTGCCAGCAGTCCGCGGGACAGGAGACATAATTCACCCCTCCACTTT | CASSPRDRRHNSPLHF
TRBJ2-5 | . | TRBV11-2 | . | TGTGCCAGCAGCTTAGATCCAAGTACGACGGAGACCCAGTACTTC | CASSLDPSTTETQYF
TRBJ1-5 | . | TRBV28 | few | TGTGCCAGCAATTTGGCAGCTTATAGCAATCAGCCCCAGCATTTT | CASNLAAYSNQPQHF
TRBJ2-7 | . | TRBV15 | few | TGTGCCACCAGCCTCTCGCGAGGGACCTCCCACGAGCAGTACTTC | CATSLSRGTSHEQYF
TRBJ2-3 | TRBD2 | TRBV19 | . | TGTGCCAGTAGTAAGACTAGCGTCAGCACAGATACGCAGTATTTT | CASSKTSVSTDTQYF